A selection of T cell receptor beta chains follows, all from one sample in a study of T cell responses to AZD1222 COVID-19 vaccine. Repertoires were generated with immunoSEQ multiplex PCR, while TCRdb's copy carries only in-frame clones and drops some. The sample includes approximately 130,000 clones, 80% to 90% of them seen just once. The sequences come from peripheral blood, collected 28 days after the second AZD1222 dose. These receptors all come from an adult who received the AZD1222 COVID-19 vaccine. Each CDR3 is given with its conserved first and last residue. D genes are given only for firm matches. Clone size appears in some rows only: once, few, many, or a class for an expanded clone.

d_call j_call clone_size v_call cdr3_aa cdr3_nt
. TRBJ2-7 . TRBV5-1 CASSSRTDPYEQYF TGCGCCAGCAGCTCTAGGACAGATCCCTACGAGCAGTACTTC
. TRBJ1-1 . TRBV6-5 CASMIGGVNTEAFF TGTGCCAGCATGATCGGGGGCGTGAACACTGAAGCTTTCTTT
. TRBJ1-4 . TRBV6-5 CASSYSKAEKLFF TGTGCCAGCAGTTACTCGAAGGCCGAAAAACTGTTTTTT
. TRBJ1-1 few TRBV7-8 CASSVTGFRGTEAFF TGTGCCAGCAGCGTTACCGGTTTCCGCGGCACTGAAGCTTTCTTT
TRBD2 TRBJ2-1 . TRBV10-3 CAISAPGTTSEQFF TGTGCCATCAGTGCCCCCGGGACTACTAGTGAGCAGTTCTTC
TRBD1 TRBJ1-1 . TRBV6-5 CASSPGQGTEAFF TGTGCCAGCAGCCCGGGACAGGGCACTGAAGCTTTCTTT
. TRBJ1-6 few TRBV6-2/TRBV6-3 CASSVGGPLHF TGTGCCAGCAGTGTCGGTGGACCCCTCCACTTT
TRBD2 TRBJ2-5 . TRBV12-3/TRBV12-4 CASSKTSIETQYF TGTGCCAGCAGCAAGACTAGCATAGAGACCCAGTACTTC
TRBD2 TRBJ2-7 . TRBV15 CATSREGGSSYEQYF TGTGCCACCAGCAGAGAAGGCGGGAGCTCCTACGAGCAGTACTTC
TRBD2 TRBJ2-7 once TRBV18 CASSNTGTSGYEQYF TGTGCCAGCTCAAACACCGGGACTAGCGGATACGAGCAGTACTTC
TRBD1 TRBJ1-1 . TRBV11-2 CASSDRDRGGTEAFF TGTGCCAGCAGCGACCGGGACAGGGGGGGGACTGAAGCTTTCTTT
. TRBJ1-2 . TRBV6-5 CASRMDSNYGYTF TGTGCCAGCAGGATGGACAGTAACTATGGCTACACCTTC
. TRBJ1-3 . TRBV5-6 CASSLISNTIYF TGTGCCAGCAGCTTGATCAGTAACACCATATATTTT
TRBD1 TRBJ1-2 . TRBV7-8 CASSLERTGGNGYTF TGTGCCAGCAGCTTAGAAAGGACAGGGGGAAATGGCTACACCTTC
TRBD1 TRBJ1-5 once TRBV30 CASGTGFYSNQPQHF TGTGCCTCCGGGACAGGGTTTTATAGCAATCAGCCCCAGCATTTT
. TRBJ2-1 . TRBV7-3 CASSPSWGDEQFF TGTGCCAGCAGCCCTTCGTGGGGCGATGAGCAGTTCTTC
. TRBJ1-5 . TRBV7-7 CASSLGPSRLPPEDQPQHF TGTGCCAGCAGCTTAGGCCCCTCTCGACTGCCTCCGGAGGATCAGCCCCAGCATTTT
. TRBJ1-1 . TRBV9 CASSFGTESDDSNTEAFF TGTGCCAGCAGCTTCGGGACGGAGTCGGACGACTCGAACACTGAAGCTTTCTTT
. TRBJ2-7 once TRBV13 CASSAKDRLTSYEQYF TGTGCCAGCAGCGCTAAAGACAGGCTAACCTCCTACGAGCAGTACTTC
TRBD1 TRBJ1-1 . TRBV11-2 CASSALDRGDTEAFF TGTGCCAGCAGCGCCCTGGACAGGGGGGACACTGAAGCTTTCTTT
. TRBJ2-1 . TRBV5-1 CASSFSYNEQFF TGCGCCAGCAGCTTTTCCTACAATGAGCAGTTCTTC
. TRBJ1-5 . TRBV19 CASTMGGIQQPQHF TGTGCCAGCACAATGGGGGGGATCCAACAGCCCCAGCATTTT
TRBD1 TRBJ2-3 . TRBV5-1 CASSRQGQGSDTQYF TGCGCCAGCAGCCGGCAGGGACAGGGCTCAGATACGCAGTATTTT
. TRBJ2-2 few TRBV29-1 CSVSTGHGELFF TGCAGCGTTTCCACAGGACACGGGGAGCTGTTTTTT
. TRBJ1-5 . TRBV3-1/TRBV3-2 CASSQDRVRNQPQHF TGTGCCAGCAGCCAAGATAGGGTACGCAATCAGCCCCAGCATTTT
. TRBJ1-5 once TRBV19 CASSKGPNSNQPQHF TGTGCCAGTAGTAAGGGACCGAATAGCAATCAGCCCCAGCATTTT
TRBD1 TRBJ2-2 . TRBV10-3 CAISEPDRATGELFF TGTGCCATCAGTGAGCCAGACAGGGCAACCGGGGAGCTGTTTTTT
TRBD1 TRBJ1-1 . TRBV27 CASSLWGQGLNTEAFF TGTGCCAGCAGTTTATGGGGACAGGGATTGAACACTGAAGCTTTCTTT
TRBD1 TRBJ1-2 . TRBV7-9 CASSPRDRVGYTF TGTGCCAGCAGCCCCCGGGACAGGGTCGGCTACACCTTC
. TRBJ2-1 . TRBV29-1 CSGRNSYNEQFF TGCAGCGGGCGGAATTCCTACAATGAGCAGTTCTTC
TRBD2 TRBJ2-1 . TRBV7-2 CASSSGLAGGLINEQFF TGTGCCAGCAGCTCGGGACTAGCGGGAGGATTAATCAATGAGCAGTTCTTC
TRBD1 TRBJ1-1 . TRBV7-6 CASSPGTGPNTEAFF TGTGCCAGCAGCCCAGGGACAGGCCCGAACACTGAAGCTTTCTTT
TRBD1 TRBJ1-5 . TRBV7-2 CASSQDRGNQPQHF TGTGCCAGCAGCCAGGACAGGGGCAATCAGCCCCAGCATTTT